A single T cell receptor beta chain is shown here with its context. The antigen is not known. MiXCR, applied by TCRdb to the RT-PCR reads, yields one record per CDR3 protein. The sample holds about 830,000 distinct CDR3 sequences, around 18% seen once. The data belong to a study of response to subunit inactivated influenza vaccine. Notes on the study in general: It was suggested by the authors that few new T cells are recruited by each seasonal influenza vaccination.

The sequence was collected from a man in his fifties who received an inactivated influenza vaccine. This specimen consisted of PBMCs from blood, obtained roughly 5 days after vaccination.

The CDR3, as DNA: TGCAGTGCTAGAAAGGGGGTCCAAGAGACCCAGTACTTC. Amino acids: CSARKGVQETQYF. The gene calls are TRBV20-1 and TRBJ2-5; D is possibly TRBD1 (6 bases). There are 13 residues in the CDR3. V lost 2 bases and J 1 base, leaving 8 bases between the germline ends. Germline V gene sequence: CDR1 DFQATT, CDR2 SNEGSKA (reference sequence).